This record concerns one T cell receptor beta chain sequence. Donors were grouped by their self-reported clinical history. The data originate from a study of blood T cell repertoires in COVID-19. The overall study: Italy, Spain and the United States were the sources of the convalescent and acute COVID-19 samples. Nucleic acid was either cDNA or gDNA, and it came from T cells, B-cell-depleted T cells, or PBMCs.

Authors' processing steps: Amplification of reference gene primers was used by the study to estimate nucleated cell counts. Sequenced by immunoSEQ multiplex PCR; TCRdb stores in-frame clones only, minus some. That table is the source of V, J and clone size, and D and trimming were worked out from the DNA. The sample carries about 350,000 clones, more than 75% recorded once. V was pared by 2 bases and J by 4 bases, with 3 bases of the junction left unmatched. The V gene's germline CDR1 is KGHDR and CDR2 SFDVKD. The CDR3 runs 15 residues. This clonotype was sampled from a woman aged 25 to 39 who had recovered from COVID-19. The sample comprised PBMCs or T cells enriched from blood (not recorded which). This chain links TRBV24-1 with TRBJ2-1, with 8 bases lining up with TRBD1. The DNA for the CDR3 is TGTGCCACCAGTGATTCCAGGGGGCCGTACAATGAGCAGTTCTTC. This encodes CATSDSRGPYNEQFF.